Reported below is one T cell receptor (beta chain). The clone's antigen remains unknown. Per-base quality was not reported, and no clone a single base away is much larger than it. The data were obtained in a study of cytomegalovirus exposure and HLA in healthy donors (dated by TCRdb to the late 2010s). At the level of the whole study: An earlier analysis of roughly 630 of the donors reported about 250 Gb of sequence data and roughly 100 million unique TCR beta sequences from about 179 million T cells. Approximately 300 gigabases of sequencing data and around 85 million unique TCR sequences made up an early release that covered approximately 700 HLA-typed donors. Of the roughly 400 genotyped donors, 65% to 90% were placed in the genetic ancestry cluster associated with self-reported Caucasian donors. The study aimed to test whether signatures of past pathogen exposure could be identified by cataloging public T cell receptors. The T cell repertoires of 666 subjects were profiled by immunosequencing and related to cytomegalovirus serostatus. Along with the roughly 670-subject first cohort, a separate validation cohort of over 90 different subjects was used. To predict cytomegalovirus infection status, the study combined high-throughput TCR immunosequencing, statistical association of individual TCRs with disease status, and machine learning. A later analysis re-analyzed previously published TCR beta repertoires from hundreds of donors and added high-resolution HLA genotyping to study TCR occurrence patterns. Rather than drawing on any new phenotypic data, the later analysis identified candidate immune exposures from TCR beta sequences and the way those sequences occurred across donors. In an earlier analysis of 500 to 650 of the donors, high-throughput TCR beta sequencing was used to judge whether each TCR beta V gene segment behaved as functional or pseudogenic. Donor age, sex, ethnicity and CMV serostatus were compiled together with the repertoire data. A later genetic analysis used genome-wide SNP genotypes for about 55% of the 666 donors, treating that subset as a discovery cohort. All discovery cohort repertoires had been generated on a single sequencing platform. HLA typing included class I and class II loci at four-digit resolution. Typing coverage varied by locus: roughly 629-640 donors for A, B, C, DRB1 and DQB1; more than 500 for DQA1; approximately 570 for DPA1; approximately 470 for DPB1. Because of strong linkage in the cohort, roughly five DR-DQ haplotypes were treated as single units for association and clustering. Across 300 to 400 genotyped donors of the cohort, an average of roughly 230,000 unique TCR beta nucleotide sequences per donor were sequenced, and roughly a sixth of those sequences were non-productive.

The cohort consisted of 600 or so healthy bone marrow donors. All cohort members were sampled while nominally healthy, although unrecorded immune exposures were likely present. The donor was CMV seropositive and was included in the group of 270 or so seropositive cohort members. Each donor provided a peripheral blood sample, and peripheral blood mononuclear cells were used for TCR beta sequencing. Genomic DNA extraction from the blood cell samples was performed with the Qiagen DNeasy Blood Extraction Kit. What the study reported, not specific to this receptor: Linkage disequilibrium might explain the correlated functional status among segregating V segments, but an unknown experimental factor could not be ruled out. Some IMGT-functional V segments, including TRBV6-2 and TRBV6-3, could not be told apart with the 87-base-pair reads, so those segments were excluded. Because HLA typing was missing for some donors at each locus, association tests included only the typed subset. In vitro tests confirmed that a few of the cytomegalovirus-associated TCR beta chains recognize cytomegalovirus antigens. Assigning TCR associations to individual alleles was difficult when HLA alleles, especially DR and DQ, strongly co-occurred. In a later analysis, several top co-occurrence clusters were reported to appear linked to parvovirus B19, influenza, CMV and Epstein-Barr virus. Specific HLA alleles were associated with 16,951 TCR beta sequences at a false discovery rate of 0.05 in a later analysis. According to a later analysis, TCR association rates differed among HLA loci, with DRB1 alleles showing the most associated TCRs and HLA-C alleles showing the fewest. In this cohort, only TCR beta chains were sequenced, and detectable features were limited by the absence of alpha or paired-chain data. In both the original and validation cohorts, the classifier was reported to diagnose cytomegalovirus status with high specificity and sensitivity. Compared with the approximately 600-donor mean, donors in an Asian-associated ancestry cluster had fewer N-insertions in productive TCRs, according to a later genetic analysis. Across donors, most TCR sequences were observed very rarely, whereas some public TCRs were present in many individuals. Broadly in line with IMGT annotations, most TCR beta V segments showed up in productive rearrangements about 87% or about 30% of the time in an earlier analysis of approximately 640 of the donors. The sequencing pipeline was judged likely to have produced a cluster of highly shared sequence variants as a technical artifact. Because counts were too low, around 17 rarely observed V segments, including chromosome 9 orphons, were left out of the earlier analysis of about 620 of the donors. A later genetic analysis associated a missense DCLRE1C variant with V-gene and J-gene trimming of TCR beta chains, and an independent cohort replicated the association. Sequencing depth was assumed to be roughly uniform across donors in the presence/absence analyses, though that assumption may not hold. In a later analysis, HLA-associated TCR beta chains showed more clonal expansion and lower generation probabilities than non-associated chains that were equally common. CMV serostatus was the only immune exposure information available for the cohort. A later analysis found that most CMV-associated TCR beta chains appeared HLA-restricted, with HLA associations seemingly driven largely by CMV exposure. It was suggested by the authors that the approach could potentially be generalized to other disease states and immunological phenotypes. The study listed 150 to 200 TCR beta chains as associated with cytomegalovirus. A further reported finding was that TCR beta sequences accurately predicted the HLA-A and HLA-B alleles for most subjects in the first cohort.

The junction shows trimming of 2 bases on V and 5 bases on J, plus 12 bases between the germline ends. The CDR3 sequence holds 13 residues, the cysteine and phenylalanine included. The retained sequence is limited to the CDR3, 39 bases, with the frame set at the first base. From the germline V gene (reference sequence), CDR1 is GTSNPN and CDR2 is SVGIG. Libraries were prepared through the immunoSEQ multiplex PCR assay. A mixture of 60 forward primers for TCR Vbeta segments and 13 reverse primers for TCR Jbeta segments was used in the multiplex PCR. The CDR3 region of rearranged TCR beta genes was amplified from genomic DNA by a multiplex PCR assay. The amplified TCR beta libraries were sequenced on the Illumina HiSeq System as 87-base-pair reads. Under the source paper's analysis protocol: A later analysis counted some 80 million unique TCR beta chains across the 550 to 750 repertoires, and some 11 million of these chains were shared by at least two donors. A nearest-neighbor algorithm error-corrected the raw reads and collapsed the reads into unique sequences, merging closely related sequences to remove PCR and sequencing errors. Alignment of CDR3 sequences to IMGT reference sequences was used to assign V, D and J gene segments. For a sequence to be retained, a match of at least six nucleotides to both a V gene segment and a J gene segment was required. Rearrangements were called productive when the CDR3 lacked stop codons and stayed in frame with V and J; all others were non-productive. CDR3 was defined according to IMGT convention as the region running from the second conserved V-encoded cysteine to the conserved J-encoded phenylalanine. Sequences without an unambiguous match to a single V gene segment were excluded from the earlier analysis of almost 600 of the donors. In an earlier analysis of approximately 610 of the donors, V segments were called functional above 56.7% productive rearrangements and were called segregating when the between-donor standard deviation exceeded 5%. A statistical classification framework was developed to diagnose cytomegalovirus status using the catalog of TCR beta chain sequences. A later analysis assigned V and J genes by comparing TCR nucleotide sequences with IMGT/GENE-DB human TR gene sequences. In a later analysis, CDR3 sequences and most-parsimonious VDJ recombination scenarios were assigned using the TCRdist pipeline. In a later analysis, each TCR beta chain was defined by its CDR3 amino acid sequence together with its V-gene family, and reads without a unique V-gene family were excluded. As a way to deal with suspected cross-contamination and a sequencing artifact, a later analysis dropped 450 to 700 nucleotide sequences that were highly shared and had low generation probability. In a later analysis, a clonal expansion index for each public chain was calculated from normalized within-repertoire ranks of inferred template counts. Generation probabilities in a later analysis came from a VDJ recombination model fitted to out-of-frame rearrangements, and those results were checked against IGoR. Hypergeometric tests were used in a later analysis to score TCR-TCR, TCR-HLA and TCR-CMV co-occurrence, with a repertoire-size bias correction applied to the TCR pairs. To estimate false discovery rates, a later analysis permuted the HLA or CMV assignments 20 times. In a later analysis, co-occurring TCRs were grouped using DBSCAN, and TCRdist sequence similarity was added for clustering within HLA-allele-positive subsets. For co-occurrence clustering, repertoires with fewer than 30,000 or more than 120,000 public chains were excluded, along with about five repertoires with anomalous nucleotide sharing. TCRdb's version of the immuneACCESS table is confined to in-frame rearrangements and falls short of the full clone set. An unresolved V gene accounts for under half of the shortfall where checked; the remainder is of unknown origin. The V and J calls and clone size are taken from that table; D and trimming were inferred from the DNA. Across this sample there are 75,000 to 90,000 clones, with roughly 79% seen only once. The ten largest clones take up 5.5% to 7% of the sample.

This TCR was sampled from a male donor in good health and CMV-seropositive. The sample comprised PBMCs. Rearrangement joined TRBV30 to TRBJ1-1; a tentative D match to TRBD1 spans 5 bases. In nucleotides, the sequence is TGTGCCTGGAGTTGGAAGGGGCGGACTGAAGCTTTCTTT. It specifies CAWSWKGRTEAFF. Reference TRBV30 and TRBJ1-1 genes cover what lies past the CDR3, so the full variable domain is SQTIHQWPATLVQPVGSPLSLECTVEGTSNPNLYWYRQAAGRGLQLLFYSVGIGQISSEVPQNLSASRPQDRQFILSSKKLLLSDSGFYLCAWSWKGRTEAFFGQGTRLTVV.